Reported below is one T cell receptor (beta chain). Antigen unknown. The data were taken from a study of T cell responses to AZD1222 COVID-19 vaccine. CDR3 size: 12 residues. Trimming cost V 6 bases and J 4 bases, with 9 bases left between them. Germline V gives CDR1 MDHEN, CDR2 SYDVKM. Assay: immunoSEQ multiplex PCR; the TCRdb copy retains only in-frame clones and omits some. The sample carries about 96,000 clones, approximately 90% recorded once. Study-level findings and limits: Repertoires were obtained only post-peak T cell response.

The source of this sequence is an adult in good health. This specimen was peripheral blood, taken on day 0 of MenACWY control vaccination. The genes are TRBV28 and TRBJ1-2; D not resolved. CDR3 region: CASRLSLYGYTF. DNA for the CDR3: TGTGCCAGCAGGCTCTCCCTCTATGGCTACACCTTC.